The sequence of this T cell receptor (beta chain) was determined in a study of brain T cells in children with intractable seizures. The study, taken as a whole, reports: Viral specificity was inferred only from CDR3 similarity; HCMV serostatus was unknown.

This clone was detected only a few times. Its specificity is unknown. Surgery cases with the highest brain T cell transcript signatures were chosen for sequencing. At least one anti-epileptic drug was given before surgery. TCRdb's copy holds only in-frame clones and misses some; the assay was immunoSEQ multiplex PCR. This table has just under 65,000 clones, roughly 95% appearing once. This receptor was obtained from a boy under three years old with focal cortical dysplasia and intractable seizures. The sequencing here drew on peripheral blood, taken at surgery.

CDR3 DNA: TGTGCCAGCAGCCAAGATCCAACGACCCGACTTGGCGAGCAGTACTTC. Translated, it gives CASSQDPTTRLGEQYF. This sequence joins TRBV4-2 and TRBJ2-7; D is unclear. The CDR3 totals 16 residues. V lost 0 bases, J lost 6 bases, and 18 bases lay in between. Germline CDR1 reads LGHNA; CDR2 reads YNFKEQ.